This is a list of T cell receptor beta chains from one sample in a study of human T cells and chemical hapten exposure. From the RACE reads, TCRdb called clonotypes with MiXCR, one entry per CDR3 protein. The sample gives some 39,000 distinct CDR3 sequences, 8% to 9.5% of which show up once; approximately 26% is in the top ten. The source material was whole blood, sampled in connection with sensitization to the hapten diphenylcyclopropenone (DPC). The source of these receptors is a man aged 45-65 years with alopecia areata. Some clones in this sample may be carry-over from other donors' samples. CDR3s include the opening cysteine and the closing phenylalanine or tryptophan. A D gene is named only where the DNA matches it firmly. Clone size is given for some rows only: seen once, a few or many times, or a class if the clone is expanded.

D	V	J	size	DNA	CDR3
TRBD1	TRBV29-1	TRBJ2-7	.	TGCAGCGTTGCGACAGGGAGAGCCTACGAGCAGTACTTC	CSVATGRAYEQYF
TRBD2	TRBV6-5	TRBJ2-7	few	TGTGCCAGCAGCCTCTCTAGCGGGGGAGCCTACGAGCAGTACTTC	CASSLSSGGAYEQYF
.	TRBV30	TRBJ1-5	many	TGTGCCTGGAGTGGGCAGGGACGTACTCCCCAGCATTTT	CAWSGQGRTPQHF
.	TRBV9	TRBJ2-1	.	TGTGCCAGCAGCGTAGGCCTGGGGGCTTACAATGAGCAGTTCTTC	CASSVGLGAYNEQFF
.	TRBV6-5	TRBJ2-1	many	TGTGCCAGCAGCGGGAGTACCGATGAGCAGTTCTTC	CASSGSTDEQFF
.	TRBV28	TRBJ2-1	.	TGTGCCAGCAGAGGAGGGGGCGCCAACTACAATGAGCAGTTCTTC	CASRGGGANYNEQFF
.	TRBV12-3/TRBV12-4	TRBJ2-2	many	TGTGCCAGCAGTAAACAGAACACCGGGGAGCTGTTTTTT	CASSKQNTGELFF
.	TRBV7-2	TRBJ2-7	many	TGTGCCAGCGGTCCTTGGCTAGTTCGCGAGCAGTACTTC	CASGPWLVREQYF
.	TRBV5-6	TRBJ2-1	many	TGTGCCAGCAGCTTGGACAGCGGCAATGAGCAGTTCTTC	CASSLDSGNEQFF
.	TRBV5-1	TRBJ1-2	many	TGCGCCAGCAGCTCGGGGACGGATTACTATGGCTACACCTTC	CASSSGTDYYGYTF
.	TRBV20-1	TRBJ1-4	many	TGCAGTGCTAGACCTTCGGGAGGGGAAGGTTCAGCTAATGAAAAACTGTTTTTT	CSARPSGGEGSANEKLFF
.	TRBV11-2	TRBJ2-2	.	TGTGCCAGCAGCGTCCGAACGGGACTTAATACCGGGGAGCTGTTTTTT	CASSVRTGLNTGELFF
.	TRBV5-6	TRBJ2-1	many	TGTGCCAGCAGCTTGGCTAATGAGCAGTTCTTC	CASSLANEQFF
.	TRBV6-5	TRBJ2-5	many	TGTGCCAGCAGAGCGGGCGAGACCCAGTACTTC	CASRAGETQYF
TRBD2	TRBV18	TRBJ2-3	many	TGTGCCAGCGCGCCCGTCTCCCCTAGCGGGAGCAGCACAGATACGCAGTATTTT	CASAPVSPSGSSTDTQYF
.	TRBV12-3/TRBV12-4	TRBJ2-1	many	TGTGCCAGCAGTGGTCCGGGACTCCTCAATGAGCAGTTCTTC	CASSGPGLLNEQFF
TRBD2	TRBV10-3	TRBJ2-5	many	TGTGCCATCAGTCCGAGACTAGCGGGAGGGCAAGAGACCCAGTACTTC	CAISPRLAGGQETQYF
TRBD1	TRBV18	TRBJ2-5	many	TGTGCCAGCTCACCCGGGACAGGGGAAGAGACCCAGTACTTC	CASSPGTGEETQYF
.	TRBV5-4	TRBJ2-7	many	TGTGCCAGCACCCCTGAAGATCCCCCCGGCGAGCAGTACTTC	CASTPEDPPGEQYF
TRBD2	TRBV30	TRBJ2-2	many	TGTGCCTGGAGTCGACTAGCGCCCACCGGGGAGCTGTTTTTT	CAWSRLAPTGELFF
.	TRBV3-1	TRBJ2-1	many	TGTGCCAGCAGCCAAGGGCCAGTGGAGCAGTTCTTC	CASSQGPVEQFF
.	TRBV7-8	TRBJ2-7	few	TGTGCCAGCAGCTTAGGACTTCCTCCGCCCTACGAGCAGTACTTC	CASSLGLPPPYEQYF
.	TRBV20-1	TRBJ2-3	many	TGCAGTGCTAGATCCAGACTTCTTGGGGATACGCAGTATTTT	CSARSRLLGDTQYF
TRBD2	TRBV5-1	TRBJ2-7	many	TGCGCCAGCAGCTTTCAAGGGGAGGGCTACGAGCAGTACTTC	CASSFQGEGYEQYF
.	TRBV11-1	TRBJ2-1	many	TGTGCCAGCAGCTGGAGCTACAGAAACAATGAGCAGTTCTTC	CASSWSYRNNEQFF
.	TRBV6-2/TRBV6-3	TRBJ1-2	many	TGTGCTCTTATCCGCAGGGGAAGGGGCTATGGCTACACCTTC	CALIRRGRGYGYTF
TRBD1	TRBV20-1	TRBJ1-5	many	TGCAGTGCTAGATTGCCGACCGGGGACAGCGAAATCAATCAGCCCCAGCATTTT	CSARLPTGDSEINQPQHF
TRBD2	TRBV29-1	TRBJ2-2	many	TGCAGCGTGGGGACTAGCGGGAACACCGGGGAGCTGTTTTTT	CSVGTSGNTGELFF
TRBD2	TRBV12-3/TRBV12-4	TRBJ2-3	.	TGTGCCAGCAGTTTATTGGCGGGAGGCCCAGATACGCAGTATTTT	CASSLLAGGPDTQYF
.	TRBV12-3/TRBV12-4	TRBJ1-2	many	TGTGCCAGCAGTTTAATGGCCGGGTACGATGGCTACACCTTC	CASSLMAGYDGYTF
.	TRBV20-1	TRBJ2-1	.	TGCAGTGCCGGGGATCCGGGCCTGTACAATGAGCAGTTCTTC	CSAGDPGLYNEQFF
.	TRBV6-1	TRBJ2-4	many	TGTGCCAGCAGGGAGGAAAAACAGTACTTC	CASREEKQYF
TRBD1	TRBV2	TRBJ2-1	.	TGTGCCCGGGACAGTCCTTACAATGAGCAGTTCTTC	CARDSPYNEQFF
.	TRBV2	TRBJ2-7	.	TGTGCCACCCGAGCGGAGACCCCTGGGGAGCAGTACTTC	CATRAETPGEQYF
.	TRBV20-1	TRBJ2-6	many	TGCAGTGCTGTGCGAGACTCTGGGGCCAACGTCCTGACTTTC	CSAVRDSGANVLTF
TRBD1	TRBV29-1	TRBJ1-5	few	TGCAGCGCAGGGGACAGGGGTAATCAGCCCCAGCATTTT	CSAGDRGNQPQHF
TRBD1	TRBV10-3	TRBJ2-7	.	TGTGCCATCAGTCAGACAGGGAGCGAGCAGTACTTC	CAISQTGSEQYF
TRBD1	TRBV29-1	TRBJ2-7	few	TGCAGCGTTGAAGATGGGACAGGGGGTTACGAGCAGTACTTC	CSVEDGTGGYEQYF
.	TRBV7-3	TRBJ2-1	many	TGTGCCAGCAGTCCCACACGGACCTACAATGAGCAGTTCTTC	CASSPTRTYNEQFF
.	TRBV3-1	TRBJ1-5	many	TGTGCCAGCAGCTACGGTGGACAGCCCCAGCATTTT	CASSYGGQPQHF